This entry concerns a single T cell receptor (beta chain). Antigen unknown. The CDR3 spans 12 residues. Trimming stripped 7 bases from V and 1 base from J, with 10 bases between. Germline CDR1 and CDR2: SQVTM and ANQGSEA. Sequencing targeted TCR beta in blood CD8+ and CD4+ T cells. Negative magnetic isolation gave CD8+ and CD4+ cells; FACS enriched CD8+ TEMRA. Reverse transcription of roughly 0.5 to 1 ug RNA was performed with random hexamers. Across 54 Vbeta and 13 Jbeta, immunoSEQ multiplex PCR amplified TCR beta CDR3. TCRdb fed the immunoSEQ multiplex PCR reads into MiXCR, producing one record per CDR3 protein. Of approximately 120,000 distinct CDR3 sequences in the sample, roughly 97% are singletons; the top ten hold roughly 0.099%. The sample comes from a study of CD8 T cells in Susac syndrome. Study results and caveats: It was acknowledged in the study that the number of individuals who were included in its TCR sequencing and HLA analysis was relatively small.

Material for sequencing was CD4+ T cells from PBMCs. The chain has TRBV29-1 and TRBJ1-1, with D possibly matching TRBD1 (6 bases). The sequence derives from a human donor in good health. The DNA for the CDR3 is TGCAGCGCCGGACAGAGGAACACTGAAGCTTTCTTT. Encoded protein: CSAGQRNTEAFF.